This T cell receptor (beta chain) derives from a study of blood T cell repertoires in COVID-19 (dated by TCRdb to the early 2020s). For the study in its entirety: Samples from collaborators originated in the United States, Italy and Spain and spanned both the acute and convalescent phases of COVID-19. The sample metadata nearly always contained a de-identified subject ID, COVID-19 status, age in years and sex. Samples were obtained from the ongoing ImmuneRACE study (first 160 participants) and from some 1,200 subjects provided by 6 global collaborators. Where HLA class I and class II types were available, the types were taken from metadata supplied by the sample provider, not from assay-based typing. Deeply sampled blood TCRbeta repertoires from subjects exposed to, actively infected with, or recovered from COVID-19 were included in the dataset. The prospective study material was composed of cDNA or gDNA derived from T cells, B-cell-depleted T cells, or PBMCs. The repertoires were released in a freely available public database intended as a resource for research on the immune response to SARS-CoV-2.

The investigation overall reported the following: The amount of clinical and demographic metadata varied by source and participant and was provided uncurated.

Each collaborating institution followed its own protocols to collect whole blood in K2EDTA tubes. For TCRbeta analysis, collaborators shipped samples as frozen whole blood, isolated PBMCs, or DNA extracted from either of those sample types. TCRbeta CDR3 regions were amplified from genomic DNA by means of the immunoSEQ Assay, a bias-controlled multiplex PCR. Under the source paper's analysis protocol: The number of nucleated cells in each sample was estimated from the amplification of reference gene primers within the assay. Sequence reads were collapsed and filtered to measure the absolute abundance of every unique TCRbeta CDR3 rearrangement. For each sample, productive Simpson clonality was calculated as the square root of Simpson's diversity index across productive rearrangements. TCRdb holds this immuneACCESS table with in-frame rearrangements only. Some clones are missing; in checked studies, unresolved V genes explain under half, and the rest has no known cause. The DNA gave D and trimming, while V, J and clone size come from that table. The table for this sample lists around 150,000 clones; about 86% of them were counted only once. The top ten hold about 4.1% of the sample.

From the cysteine through the phenylalanine, the CDR3 covers 13 amino acids. The read is trimmed to its CDR3 DNA, 39 bases read in frame from base 1. Looking up the germline V gene yields CDR1 MNHEY and CDR2 SVGEGT. V loses 6 bases, J loses 6 bases, and the germline ends lie 15 bases apart. About this clone: What antigen it recognizes has not been identified. Base qualities are not provided; no much larger clone lies one nucleotide away.

The receptor's source is a middle-aged woman with acute or convalescent COVID-19. The V gene is TRBV6-2 or TRBV6-3 and the J gene is TRBJ2-7, with TRBD2 tentatively as D gene (5 bases match). Sample: peripheral blood. The DNA is as follows: TGTGCCAGCAGCAGGACTTTACCTTTCGAGCAGTACTTC. Translated, it gives CASSRTLPFEQYF.